These T cell receptor beta chains were read from a single sample in a study of blood T cell repertoires in COVID-19. Clones were read by immunoSEQ multiplex PCR, and TCRdb kept only the in-frame ones, dropping some. The sample consists of some 300,000 clones, 85% of them appearing once. Sequencing input: peripheral blood. The source is a woman aged 45 to 65 with active or convalescent COVID-19. The CDR3 runs from the conserved cysteine through the conserved F or W. Fields, in order: clone size, D gene, V gene, J gene, CDR3 protein, CDR3 DNA. The D gene is left open where the match is weak. A row's size may be missing; if present it is once, few, many or a size class.

clone_size: -
d_call: TRBD2
v_call: TRBV5-1
j_call: TRBJ2-1
cdr3_aa: CASSLTSVYNEQFF
cdr3_nt: TGCGCCAGCAGCTTGACTAGCGTGTACAATGAGCAGTTCTTC

clone_size: -
d_call: -
v_call: TRBV7-8
j_call: TRBJ1-2
cdr3_aa: CASSLAYHRESSLYGYTF
cdr3_nt: TGTGCCAGCAGCTTAGCGTACCACAGGGAGTCTTCTTTGTATGGCTACACCTTC

clone_size: -
d_call: -
v_call: TRBV6-1
j_call: TRBJ1-2
cdr3_aa: CASSERYGYTF
cdr3_nt: TGTGCCAGCAGTGAACGCTATGGCTACACCTTC

clone_size: -
d_call: TRBD1
v_call: TRBV28
j_call: TRBJ2-5
cdr3_aa: CASSLLAGGAKETQYF
cdr3_nt: TGTGCCAGCAGCCTATTGGCAGGGGGCGCGAAGGAGACCCAGTACTTC

clone_size: -
d_call: TRBD1
v_call: TRBV4-1
j_call: TRBJ1-1
cdr3_aa: CASSFRTGLNTEAFF
cdr3_nt: TGCGCCAGCAGCTTCCGGACAGGACTCAACACTGAAGCTTTCTTT

clone_size: -
d_call: -
v_call: TRBV3-1/TRBV3-2
j_call: TRBJ1-6
cdr3_aa: CASSQGYRVASDSPLHF
cdr3_nt: TGTGCCAGCAGCCAAGGGTACAGGGTTGCCTCTGATTCACCCCTCCACTTT

clone_size: -
d_call: -
v_call: TRBV10-3
j_call: TRBJ1-5
cdr3_aa: CAISAQDRQPQHF
cdr3_nt: TGTGCCATCAGTGCCCAGGATCGGCAGCCCCAGCATTTT

clone_size: -
d_call: TRBD2
v_call: TRBV2
j_call: TRBJ2-2
cdr3_aa: CASRSTSGRTGELFF
cdr3_nt: TGTGCCAGCAGGTCGACTAGCGGGAGAACCGGGGAGCTGTTTTTT

clone_size: -
d_call: TRBD1
v_call: TRBV27
j_call: TRBJ2-7
cdr3_aa: CASSPTGTVSYEQYF
cdr3_nt: TGTGCCAGCAGTCCGACCGGGACAGTCTCCTACGAGCAGTACTTC

clone_size: -
d_call: TRBD2
v_call: TRBV3-1/TRBV3-2
j_call: TRBJ2-1
cdr3_aa: CASSQAGTSIFGEQFF
cdr3_nt: TGTGCCAGCAGCCAGGCGGGGACTAGTATTTTCGGTGAGCAGTTCTTC

clone_size: -
d_call: -
v_call: TRBV10-3
j_call: TRBJ2-3
cdr3_aa: CAIREAVSTDTQYF
cdr3_nt: TGTGCCATCAGAGAAGCGGTTAGCACAGATACGCAGTATTTT

clone_size: few
d_call: TRBD1
v_call: TRBV28
j_call: TRBJ1-6
cdr3_aa: CASRPRGLLNSPLHF
cdr3_nt: TGTGCCAGCAGACCTAGGGGGCTCCTTAATTCACCCCTCCACTTT

clone_size: -
d_call: -
v_call: TRBV3-1/TRBV3-2
j_call: TRBJ1-4
cdr3_aa: CASSHGGGGEKLFF
cdr3_nt: TGTGCCAGCAGCCACGGGGGCGGGGGTGAAAAACTGTTTTTT

clone_size: -
d_call: TRBD2
v_call: TRBV5-4
j_call: TRBJ2-1
cdr3_aa: CASSPGVAGLFEQFF
cdr3_nt: TGTGCCAGCAGCCCCGGGGTAGCGGGGCTTTTTGAGCAGTTCTTC

clone_size: -
d_call: TRBD1
v_call: TRBV4-2
j_call: TRBJ2-4
cdr3_aa: CASSQDRGNIQYF
cdr3_nt: TGTGCCAGCAGCCAGGACAGGGGGAACATTCAGTACTTC

clone_size: -
d_call: -
v_call: TRBV4-1
j_call: TRBJ1-1
cdr3_aa: CASSQEGPWRAFF
cdr3_nt: TGCGCCAGCAGCCAAGAGGGGCCTTGGCGGGCTTTCTTT

clone_size: -
d_call: TRBD1
v_call: TRBV20-1
j_call: TRBJ2-1
cdr3_aa: CSASEGAVDEQFF
cdr3_nt: TGCAGTGCTAGTGAGGGGGCTGTTGATGAGCAGTTCTTC

clone_size: -
d_call: TRBD1
v_call: TRBV25-1
j_call: TRBJ1-1
cdr3_aa: CASSSRGLVAEAFF
cdr3_nt: TGTGCCAGCAGTTCTAGGGGGCTGGTTGCTGAAGCTTTCTTT

clone_size: -
d_call: TRBD2
v_call: TRBV14
j_call: TRBJ2-7
cdr3_aa: CASSQEKGLGGRGYESSYEQYF
cdr3_nt: TGTGCCAGCAGCCAAGAAAAGGGTCTTGGCGGGAGGGGATACGAATCCTCCTACGAGCAGTACTTC

clone_size: -
d_call: TRBD1
v_call: TRBV25-1
j_call: TRBJ1-2
cdr3_aa: CASSEPDRVHGYTF
cdr3_nt: TGTGCCAGCAGTGAACCAGACAGGGTCCATGGCTACACCTTC

clone_size: -
d_call: TRBD2
v_call: TRBV9
j_call: TRBJ2-7
cdr3_aa: CASSVDDSGPSYEQYF
cdr3_nt: TGTGCCAGCAGCGTAGACGATAGCGGGCCCTCCTACGAGCAGTACTTC

clone_size: -
d_call: -
v_call: TRBV29-1
j_call: TRBJ2-7
cdr3_aa: CSVAGWAYEQYF
cdr3_nt: TGCAGCGTGGCGGGATGGGCCTACGAGCAGTACTTC

clone_size: -
d_call: TRBD1
v_call: TRBV10-3
j_call: TRBJ1-2
cdr3_aa: CAISESGQGRVYGYTF
cdr3_nt: TGTGCCATCAGTGAAAGCGGACAGGGAAGGGTCTATGGCTACACCTTC

clone_size: -
d_call: TRBD2
v_call: TRBV6-4
j_call: TRBJ2-2
cdr3_aa: CASKVTSGNTGELFF
cdr3_nt: TGTGCCAGCAAGGTTACTAGCGGGAACACCGGGGAGCTGTTTTTT

clone_size: -
d_call: TRBD2
v_call: TRBV6-1
j_call: TRBJ2-5
cdr3_aa: CASSERAGTGYETQYF
cdr3_nt: TGTGCCAGCAGTGAGAGAGCGGGGACGGGATATGAGACCCAGTACTTC

clone_size: -
d_call: -
v_call: TRBV28
j_call: TRBJ1-2
cdr3_aa: CASRSGAQNYGYTF
cdr3_nt: TGTGCCAGCAGATCAGGGGCTCAGAACTATGGCTACACCTTC

clone_size: -
d_call: TRBD2
v_call: TRBV7-3
j_call: TRBJ2-3
cdr3_aa: CASSLTDIRREGQGDTQYF
cdr3_nt: TGTGCCAGCAGCTTAACCGACATACGCAGGGAGGGCCAGGGAGATACGCAGTATTTT

clone_size: few
d_call: -
v_call: TRBV7-3
j_call: TRBJ1-1
cdr3_aa: CASSLDPRGGNTEAFF
cdr3_nt: TGTGCCAGCAGCTTAGACCCTAGGGGTGGGAACACTGAAGCTTTCTTT

clone_size: once
d_call: TRBD1
v_call: TRBV5-8
j_call: TRBJ1-1
cdr3_aa: CASSFYRGWENTEAFF
cdr3_nt: TGTGCCAGCAGCTTCTACAGGGGGTGGGAGAACACTGAAGCTTTCTTT

clone_size: -
d_call: TRBD2
v_call: TRBV5-4
j_call: TRBJ2-5
cdr3_aa: CASSFFIAGGEETQYF
cdr3_nt: TGTGCCAGCAGCTTCTTTATAGCGGGAGGGGAAGAGACCCAGTACTTC

clone_size: -
d_call: -
v_call: TRBV28
j_call: TRBJ2-1
cdr3_aa: CASTERQIDYNEQFF
cdr3_nt: TGTGCCAGCACCGAGAGACAGATAGACTACAATGAGCAGTTCTTC

clone_size: few
d_call: -
v_call: TRBV5-1
j_call: TRBJ2-7
cdr3_aa: CASSSGHNYEQYF
cdr3_nt: TGCGCCAGCAGCTCCGGACACAACTACGAGCAGTACTTC

clone_size: -
d_call: TRBD2
v_call: TRBV27
j_call: TRBJ2-3
cdr3_aa: CASSLLAFGTSGRRSDTQYF
cdr3_nt: TGTGCCAGCAGTTTATTGGCCTTCGGGACTAGCGGGAGAAGGTCAGATACGCAGTATTTT

clone_size: few
d_call: -
v_call: TRBV10-3
j_call: TRBJ1-5
cdr3_aa: CAISESIQGYQPQHF
cdr3_nt: TGTGCCATCAGTGAGTCGATACAGGGATATCAGCCCCAGCATTTT

clone_size: few
d_call: TRBD1
v_call: TRBV5-1
j_call: TRBJ1-1
cdr3_aa: CASSPWDSRMGAFF
cdr3_nt: TGCGCCAGCAGCCCCTGGGACAGCCGGATGGGAGCTTTCTTT

clone_size: -
d_call: TRBD1
v_call: TRBV9
j_call: TRBJ1-1
cdr3_aa: CASSVVWGQGTTEAFF
cdr3_nt: TGTGCCAGCAGCGTAGTATGGGGACAGGGAACGACTGAAGCTTTCTTT

clone_size: -
d_call: -
v_call: TRBV5-6
j_call: TRBJ1-1
cdr3_aa: CASRGRMNTEAFF
cdr3_nt: TGTGCCAGCCGGGGAAGGATGAACACTGAAGCTTTCTTT

clone_size: -
d_call: TRBD1
v_call: TRBV5-4
j_call: TRBJ2-5
cdr3_aa: CASSYRTGRETQYF
cdr3_nt: TGTGCCAGCAGCTACCGGACAGGGCGGGAGACCCAGTACTTC

clone_size: once
d_call: TRBD2
v_call: TRBV10-1
j_call: TRBJ2-3
cdr3_aa: CASSELLAGDTDTQYF
cdr3_nt: TGCGCCAGCAGTGAACTACTAGCGGGTGACACAGATACGCAGTATTTT

clone_size: -
d_call: -
v_call: TRBV7-9
j_call: TRBJ2-7
cdr3_aa: CASSLGGLAERRWYF
cdr3_nt: TGTGCCAGCAGCTTAGGGGGGCTAGCGGAAAGGAGATGGTACTTC

clone_size: -
d_call: TRBD1
v_call: TRBV5-1
j_call: TRBJ2-7
cdr3_aa: CASSLFPLSGTGFHEQYF
cdr3_nt: TGCGCCAGCAGCTTGTTCCCACTGTCCGGGACAGGGTTCCACGAGCAGTACTTC

clone_size: -
d_call: -
v_call: TRBV18
j_call: TRBJ1-6
cdr3_aa: CASSQTEGSDNSPLHF
cdr3_nt: TGTGCCAGCTCACAAACAGAGGGCAGCGATAATTCACCCCTCCACTTT

clone_size: -
d_call: TRBD1
v_call: TRBV27
j_call: TRBJ1-5
cdr3_aa: CASSSLALDRVDQPQHF
cdr3_nt: TGTGCCAGCAGTTCACTGGCCCTGGACAGGGTCGATCAGCCCCAGCATTTT

clone_size: -
d_call: -
v_call: TRBV5-1
j_call: TRBJ2-7
cdr3_aa: CASSTVPRGPGNSYEQYF
cdr3_nt: TGCGCCAGCAGCACGGTTCCCCGAGGTCCAGGGAACTCCTACGAGCAGTACTTC

clone_size: -
d_call: TRBD1
v_call: TRBV6-4
j_call: TRBJ1-6
cdr3_aa: CASLIQGDNSPLHF
cdr3_nt: TGTGCCAGCCTAATACAGGGGGATAATTCACCCCTCCACTTT

clone_size: -
d_call: -
v_call: TRBV5-6
j_call: TRBJ2-3
cdr3_aa: CASSADPGLAFTDTQYF
cdr3_nt: TGTGCCAGCAGCGCTGATCCGGGACTTGCCTTCACAGATACGCAGTATTTT

clone_size: -
d_call: TRBD1
v_call: TRBV6-1
j_call: TRBJ1-2
cdr3_aa: CASSEAAGGIEGYTF
cdr3_nt: TGTGCCAGCAGTGAAGCGGCAGGGGGTATAGAGGGCTACACCTTC

clone_size: -
d_call: TRBD2
v_call: TRBV6-2/TRBV6-3
j_call: TRBJ2-3
cdr3_aa: CASSYDGTSGADTQYF
cdr3_nt: TGTGCCAGCAGTTACGACGGGACTAGTGGGGCGGATACGCAGTATTTT

clone_size: -
d_call: TRBD1
v_call: TRBV28
j_call: TRBJ1-4
cdr3_aa: CASSLPTGARDRVLNEKLFF
cdr3_nt: TGTGCCAGCAGTTTACCAACGGGAGCCCGGGACAGGGTGCTTAATGAAAAACTGTTTTTT

clone_size: -
d_call: TRBD1
v_call: TRBV18
j_call: TRBJ1-2
cdr3_aa: CASSPEGQGPQGYGYTF
cdr3_nt: TGTGCCAGCTCACCAGAGGGACAGGGCCCCCAGGGCTATGGCTACACCTTC

clone_size: many
d_call: TRBD2
v_call: TRBV3-1/TRBV3-2
j_call: TRBJ2-1
cdr3_aa: CASSPPQREWSNEQFF
cdr3_nt: TGTGCCAGCAGCCCTCCACAGCGGGAGTGGAGCAATGAGCAGTTCTTC

clone_size: -
d_call: TRBD1
v_call: TRBV6-7
j_call: TRBJ1-4
cdr3_aa: CASSRDRGNEKLFF
cdr3_nt: TGTGCCAGCAGCCGGGACAGGGGTAATGAAAAACTGTTTTTT